This passage covers 9 T cell receptor beta chains from one sample sequenced in a study of cytomegalovirus exposure and HLA in healthy donors. 60 Vbeta and 13 Jbeta primers were used in PCR. Some clones are missing from TCRdb's copy, which holds only in-frame ones; the method was immunoSEQ multiplex PCR. In the table there are 100,000 to 150,000 clones, 80% to 85% of which are singletons. What was sequenced was PBMCs. The receptors originated from a man younger than 40 in good health and CMV-seronegative.

The chain recombines TRBV25-1 with TRBJ1-4; D may be TRBD1 (5 bases). V lost 3 bases, J lost 10 bases, and 12 bases lay in between. Germline loops: CDR1 MGHDK, CDR2 SYGVNS. The length of the CDR3 is 13 residues. The CDR3 region is CASSEEGEGKLFF. CDR3 in DNA: TGTGCCAGCAGTGAGGAAGGGGAAGGAAAACTGTTTTTT.

This clone appeared a single time. The rearrangement joins TRBV7-9 to TRBJ1-2; D unclear. V lost 8 bases and J lost 2, with 9 bases in between. This CDR3 is 12 amino acids long. CDR1 is SEHNR and CDR2 is FQNEAQ in the germline V gene (reference sequence). The CDR3 here is CASFGENYGYTF. The CDR3 DNA follows: TGTGCCAGCTTCGGGGAAAACTATGGCTACACCTTC. Drawing the rest from reference TRBV7-9 and TRBJ1-2, the complete variable domain is DTGVSQNPRHKITKRGQNVTFRCDPISEHNRLYWYRQTLGQGPEFLTYFQNEAQLEKSRLLSDRFSAERPKGSFSTLEIQRTEQGDSAMYLCASFGENYGYTFGSGTRLTVV.

This rearrangement joins TRBV9 to TRBJ2-5, with D maybe TRBD1 (6 bases). The CDR3 consists of 15 residues. V was shortened by 0 bases and J by 1 base, with 10 bases between the two germline ends. Germline V gives CDR1 SGDLS, CDR2 YYNGEE. CDR3 sequence: CASSVEAGAQETQYF. The CDR3 DNA reads as TGTGCCAGCAGCGTAGAGGCAGGGGCCCAAGAGACCCAGTACTTC. Supplemented by reference TRBV9 and TRBJ2-5, the full variable domain reads DSGVTQTPKHLITATGQRVTLRCSPRSGDLSVYWYQQSLDQGLQFLIQYYNGEERAKGNILERFSAQQFPDLHSELNLSSLELGDSALYFCASSVEAGAQETQYFGPGTRLLVL.

The V call is TRBV6-6, the J call TRBJ1-1, with D possibly TRBD1 on 5 matching bases. V was shortened by 11 bases and J by 7 bases, with 14 bases between the two germline ends. The CDR3 runs to 11 residues. Germline lookup yields CDR1 MNHNY and CDR2 SVGAGI (reference sequence). CDR3 amino acids: CADFYGGEAFF. The DNA of the CDR3 is TGTGCCGACTTCTACGGGGGTGAAGCTTTCTTT.

The chain is built from TRBV21-1 and TRBJ2-5; the table's D gene call, TRBD2, was not cross checked with the DNA. TRBV21-1 is termed a pseudogene. This CDR3 comprises 13 residues. The CDR3 DNA reads TGTGCCAGCAGCGGGAGGGACCGGGAGACCCAGTACTTC. This encodes CASSGRDRETQYF.

This chain connects TRBV29-1 to TRBJ1-2, with D possibly being TRBD1 (6 bases). Germline CDR1 SQVTM, CDR2 ANQGSEA. The ends were cut back, 7 bases at V and 4 bases at J, with 19 bases in the middle. This CDR3 region has 14 residues. The chain's CDR3 is CSASQAGDGYGYTF. In nucleotides, the CDR3 is TGCAGCGCCAGTCAGGCAGGGGATGGCTATGGCTACACCTTC.

The J gene is TRBJ2-3, the V gene TRBV5-4; 8 nucleotides line up with TRBD2. CDR1 and CDR2 from the germline V gene are SGHNT and YYREEE (reference sequence). The V segment lost 3 bases and the J segment 5 bases; nucleotides outside the gene matches: 2. CDR3 length: 13 residues. CDR3 nucleotides: TGTGCCAGCAGCTCGGGGGGGGGAGATACGCAGTATTTT. It yields the protein CASSSGGGDTQYF.

A few counts support this clone. The CDR3 coding sequence is TGTGCCACCAGCAGAGACGGACAGAACTATGGCTACACCTTC. This gives the protein CATSRDGQNYGYTF. The chain uses TRBV15 and TRBJ1-2, with D possibly matching TRBD1 (6 bases). This CDR3 comprises 14 residues. Deletions cut 0 bases from V and 2 bases from J, with 7 bases between. Germline V lookup: CDR1 LNHNV, CDR2 YYDKDF (reference sequence).

The V gene is TRBV6-1, the J gene TRBJ2-5; 7 bases are a match to TRBD1. Germline CDR1 is MNHNS and CDR2 is SASEGT. The CDR3 is 13 amino acids. Trimming removed 7 bases from V and 4 bases from J; junction bases left unmatched: 6. This chain's CDR3 is CASILDRVETQYF. CDR3 nucleotides: TGTGCCAGCATCCTTGACAGGGTAGAGACCCAGTACTTC.